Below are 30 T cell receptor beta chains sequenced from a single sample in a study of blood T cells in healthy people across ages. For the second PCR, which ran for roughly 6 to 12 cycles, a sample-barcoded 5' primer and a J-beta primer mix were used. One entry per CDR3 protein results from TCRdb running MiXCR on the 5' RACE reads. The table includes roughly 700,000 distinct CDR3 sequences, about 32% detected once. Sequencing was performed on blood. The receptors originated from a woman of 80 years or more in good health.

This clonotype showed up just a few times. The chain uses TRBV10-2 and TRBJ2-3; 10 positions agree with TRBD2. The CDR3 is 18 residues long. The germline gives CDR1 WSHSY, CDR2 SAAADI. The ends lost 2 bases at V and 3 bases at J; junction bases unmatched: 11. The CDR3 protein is CASSERFLAGVRTDTQYF. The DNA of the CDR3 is TGCGCCAGCAGTGAGAGATTCCTAGCGGGAGTTAGAACAGATACGCAGTATTTT.

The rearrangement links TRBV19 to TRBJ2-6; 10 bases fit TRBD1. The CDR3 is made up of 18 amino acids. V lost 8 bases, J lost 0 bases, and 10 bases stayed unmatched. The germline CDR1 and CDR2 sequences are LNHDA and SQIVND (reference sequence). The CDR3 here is CASCPTGGGFSGANVLTF. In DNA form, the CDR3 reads TGTGCCAGTTGCCCGACAGGGGGCGGTTTCTCTGGGGCCAACGTCCTGACTTTC.

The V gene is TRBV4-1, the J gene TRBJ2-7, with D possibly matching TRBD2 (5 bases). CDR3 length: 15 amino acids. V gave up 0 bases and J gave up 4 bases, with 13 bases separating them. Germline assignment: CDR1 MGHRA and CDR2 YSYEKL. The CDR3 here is CASSQEEGFSYEQYF. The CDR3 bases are TGCGCCAGCAGCCAAGAAGAGGGATTTTCATACGAGCAGTACTTC.

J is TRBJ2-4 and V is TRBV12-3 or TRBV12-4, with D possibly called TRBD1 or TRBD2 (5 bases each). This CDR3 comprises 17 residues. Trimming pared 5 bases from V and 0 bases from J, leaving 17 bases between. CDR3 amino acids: CASSPPGLLLAKNIQYF. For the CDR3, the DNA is TGTGCCAGCAGTCCACCGGGGCTACTACTAGCCAAAAACATTCAGTACTTC.

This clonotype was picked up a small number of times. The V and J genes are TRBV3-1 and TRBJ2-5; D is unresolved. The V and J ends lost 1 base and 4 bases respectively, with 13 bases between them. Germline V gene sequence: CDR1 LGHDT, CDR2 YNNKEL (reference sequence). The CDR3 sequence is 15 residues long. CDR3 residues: CASSQVPARIETQYF. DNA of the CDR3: TGTGCCAGCAGCCAAGTCCCAGCCAGGATAGAGACCCAGTACTTC.

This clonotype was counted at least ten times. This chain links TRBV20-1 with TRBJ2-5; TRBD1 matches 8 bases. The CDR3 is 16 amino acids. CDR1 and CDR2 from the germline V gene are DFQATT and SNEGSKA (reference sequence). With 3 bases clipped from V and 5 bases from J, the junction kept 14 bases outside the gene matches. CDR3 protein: CSASRRGQGARETQYF. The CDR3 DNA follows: TGCAGTGCTAGTAGAAGGGGGCAGGGGGCGCGGGAGACCCAGTACTTC.

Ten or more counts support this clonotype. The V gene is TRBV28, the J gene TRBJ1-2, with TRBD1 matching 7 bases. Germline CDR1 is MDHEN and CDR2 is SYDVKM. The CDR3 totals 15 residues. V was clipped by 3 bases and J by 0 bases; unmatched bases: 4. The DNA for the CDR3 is TGTGCCAGCAGTTTGGGGACAGAGCCTAACTATGGCTACACCTTC. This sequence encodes CASSLGTEPNYGYTF.

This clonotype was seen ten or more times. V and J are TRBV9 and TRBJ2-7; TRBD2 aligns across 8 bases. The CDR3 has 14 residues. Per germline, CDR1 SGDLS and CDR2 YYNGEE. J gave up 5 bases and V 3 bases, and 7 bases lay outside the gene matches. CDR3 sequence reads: CASSGSGARNEQYF. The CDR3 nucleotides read TGTGCCAGCAGCGGTAGCGGGGCTAGGAACGAGCAGTACTTC.

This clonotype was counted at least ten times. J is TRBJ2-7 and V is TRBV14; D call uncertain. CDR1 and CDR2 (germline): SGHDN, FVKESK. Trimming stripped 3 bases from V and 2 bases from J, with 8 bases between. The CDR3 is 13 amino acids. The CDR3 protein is CASSQAGTYEQYF. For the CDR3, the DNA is TGTGCCAGCAGCCAGGCCGGAACCTACGAGCAGTACTTC.

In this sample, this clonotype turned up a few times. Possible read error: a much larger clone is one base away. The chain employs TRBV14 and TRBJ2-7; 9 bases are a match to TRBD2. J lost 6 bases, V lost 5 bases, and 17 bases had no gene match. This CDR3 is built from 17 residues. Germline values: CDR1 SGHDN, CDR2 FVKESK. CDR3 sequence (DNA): TGTGCCAGCAGCTCCAGAAGAGGACTAGCGCCTTGCTCCGAGCAGTACTTC. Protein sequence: CASSSRRGLAPCSEQYF. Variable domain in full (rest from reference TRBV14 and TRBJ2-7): EAGVTQFPSHSVIEKGQTVTLRCDPISGHDNLYWYRRVMGKEIKFLLHFVKESKQDESGMPNNRFLAERTGGTYSTLKVQPAELEDSGVYFCASSSRRGLAPCSEQYFGPGTRLTVT.

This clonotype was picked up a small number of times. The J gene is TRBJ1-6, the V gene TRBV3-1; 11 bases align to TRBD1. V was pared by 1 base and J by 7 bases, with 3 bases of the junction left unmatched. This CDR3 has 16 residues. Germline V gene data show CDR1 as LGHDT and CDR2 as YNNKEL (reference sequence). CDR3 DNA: TGTGCCAGCAGCCAAGGAAGGACAGGGGGCAATTCACCCCTCCACTTT. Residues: CASSQGRTGGNSPLHF.

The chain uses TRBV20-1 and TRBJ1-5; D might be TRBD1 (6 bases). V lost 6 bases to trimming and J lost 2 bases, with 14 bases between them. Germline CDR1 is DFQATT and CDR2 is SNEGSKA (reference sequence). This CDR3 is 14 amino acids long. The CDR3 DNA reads TGCAGTGCCCCCCAGGGGAGCGGCAATCAGCCCCAGCATTTT. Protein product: CSAPQGSGNQPQHF.

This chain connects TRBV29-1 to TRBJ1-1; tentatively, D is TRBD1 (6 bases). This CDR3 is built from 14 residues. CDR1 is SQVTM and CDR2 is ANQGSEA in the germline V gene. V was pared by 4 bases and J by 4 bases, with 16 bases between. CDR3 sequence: CSVVVRGARTEAFF. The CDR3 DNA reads TGCAGCGTTGTCGTAAGGGGGGCGCGCACTGAAGCTTTCTTT. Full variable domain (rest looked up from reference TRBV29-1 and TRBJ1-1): SAVISQKPSRDICQRGTSLTIQCQVDSQVTMMFWYRQQPGQSLTLIATANQGSEATYESGFVIDKFPISRPNLTFSTLTVSNMSPEDSSIYLCSVVVRGARTEAFFGQGTRLTVV.

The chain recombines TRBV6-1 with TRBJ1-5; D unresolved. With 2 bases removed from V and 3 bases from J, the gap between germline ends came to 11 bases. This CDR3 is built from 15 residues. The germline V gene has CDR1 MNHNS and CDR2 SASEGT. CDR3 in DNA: TGTGCCAGCAGTGAACCTGTAGGGCTCAATCAGCCCCAGCATTTT. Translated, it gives CASSEPVGLNQPQHF.

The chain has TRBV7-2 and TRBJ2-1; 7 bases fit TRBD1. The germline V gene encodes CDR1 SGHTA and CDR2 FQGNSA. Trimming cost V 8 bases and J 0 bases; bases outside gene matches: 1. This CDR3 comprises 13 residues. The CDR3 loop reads CASGQASYNEQFF. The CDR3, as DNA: TGTGCCAGCGGACAGGCCTCCTACAATGAGCAGTTCTTC.

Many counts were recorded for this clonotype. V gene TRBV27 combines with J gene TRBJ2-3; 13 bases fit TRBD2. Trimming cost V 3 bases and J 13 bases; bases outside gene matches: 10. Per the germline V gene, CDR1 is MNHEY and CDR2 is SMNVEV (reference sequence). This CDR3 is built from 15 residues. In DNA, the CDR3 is TGTGCCAGCAGTTTCTTGACTAGCGGGGGGTCCCGGGAGTATTTT. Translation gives CASSFLTSGGSREYF.

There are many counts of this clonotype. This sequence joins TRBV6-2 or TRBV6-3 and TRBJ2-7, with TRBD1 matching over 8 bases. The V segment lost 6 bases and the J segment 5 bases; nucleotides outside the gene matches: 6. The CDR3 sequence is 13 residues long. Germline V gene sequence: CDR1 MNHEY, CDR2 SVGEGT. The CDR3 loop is CASRASTGDEQYF. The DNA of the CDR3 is TGTGCCAGCAGAGCATCGACAGGGGACGAGCAGTACTTC.

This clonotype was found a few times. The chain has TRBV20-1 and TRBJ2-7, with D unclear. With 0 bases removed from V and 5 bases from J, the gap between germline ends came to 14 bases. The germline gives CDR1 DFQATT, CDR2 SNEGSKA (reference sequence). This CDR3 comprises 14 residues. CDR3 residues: CSARDWSSLDEQYF. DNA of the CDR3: TGCAGTGCTAGAGATTGGTCCAGCCTGGACGAGCAGTACTTC.

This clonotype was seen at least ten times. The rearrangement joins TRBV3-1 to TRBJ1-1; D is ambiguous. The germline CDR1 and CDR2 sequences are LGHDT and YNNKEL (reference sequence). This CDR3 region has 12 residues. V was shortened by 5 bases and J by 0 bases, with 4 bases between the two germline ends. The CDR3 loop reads CASSRVNTEAFF. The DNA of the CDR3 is TGTGCCAGCAGCAGGGTGAACACTGAAGCTTTCTTT. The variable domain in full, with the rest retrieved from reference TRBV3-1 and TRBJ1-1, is DTAVSQTPKYLVTQMGNDKSIKCEQNLGHDTMYWYKQDSKKFLKIMFSYNNKELIINETVPNRFSPKSPDKAHLNLHINSLELGDSAVYFCASSRVNTEAFFGQGTRLTVV.

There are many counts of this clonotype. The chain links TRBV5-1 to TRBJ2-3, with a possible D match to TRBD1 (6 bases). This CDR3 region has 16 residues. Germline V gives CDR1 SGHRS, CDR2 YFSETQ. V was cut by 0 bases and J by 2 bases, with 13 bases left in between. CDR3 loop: CASSLVLGAATDTQYF. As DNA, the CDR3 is TGCGCCAGCAGCTTGGTTCTGGGGGCAGCCACAGATACGCAGTATTTT. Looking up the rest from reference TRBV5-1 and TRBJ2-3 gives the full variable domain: KAGVTQTPRYLIKTRGQQVTLSCSPISGHRSVSWYQQTPGQGLQFLFEYFSETQRNKGNFPGRFSGRQFSNSRSEMNVSTLELGDSALYLCASSLVLGAATDTQYFGPGTRLTVL.

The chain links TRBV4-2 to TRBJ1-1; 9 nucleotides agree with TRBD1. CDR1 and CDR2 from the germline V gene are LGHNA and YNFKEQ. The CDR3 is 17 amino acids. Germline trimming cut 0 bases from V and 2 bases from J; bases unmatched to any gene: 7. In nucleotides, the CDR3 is TGTGCCAGCAGCCAAGAAGGGTTGGACAGGGGCAACACTGAAGCTTTCTTT. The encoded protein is CASSQEGLDRGNTEAFF.

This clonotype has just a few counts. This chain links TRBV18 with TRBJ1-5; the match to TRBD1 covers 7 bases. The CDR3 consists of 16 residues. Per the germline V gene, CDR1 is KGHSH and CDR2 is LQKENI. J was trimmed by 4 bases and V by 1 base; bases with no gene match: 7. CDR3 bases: TGTGCCAGCTCACCACGGCGACAGGGAGGTAATCAGCCCCAGCATTTT. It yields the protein CASSPRRQGGNQPQHF.

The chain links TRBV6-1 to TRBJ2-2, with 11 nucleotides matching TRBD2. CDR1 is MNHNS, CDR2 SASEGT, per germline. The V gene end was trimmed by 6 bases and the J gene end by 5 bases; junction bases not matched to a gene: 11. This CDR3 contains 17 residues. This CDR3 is CASRELAGGFWTGELFF. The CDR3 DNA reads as TGTGCCAGCAGAGAGTTAGCGGGGGGGTTCTGGACCGGGGAGCTGTTTTTT.

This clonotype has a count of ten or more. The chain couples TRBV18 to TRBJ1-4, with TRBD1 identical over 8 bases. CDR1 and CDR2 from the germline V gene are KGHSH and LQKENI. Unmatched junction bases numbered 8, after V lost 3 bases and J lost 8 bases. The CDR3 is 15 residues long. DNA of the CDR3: TGTGCCAGCTCACCCCTGACAGGGGCAACCGAAAAACTGTTTTTT. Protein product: CASSPLTGATEKLFF.

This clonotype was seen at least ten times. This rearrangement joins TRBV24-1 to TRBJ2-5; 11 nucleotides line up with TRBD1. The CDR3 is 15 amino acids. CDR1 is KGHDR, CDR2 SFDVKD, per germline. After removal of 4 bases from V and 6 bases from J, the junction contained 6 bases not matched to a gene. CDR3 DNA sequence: TGTGCCACCAGTGACCGGGGACAGGGGGGAAAGACCCAGTACTTC. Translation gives CATSDRGQGGKTQYF.

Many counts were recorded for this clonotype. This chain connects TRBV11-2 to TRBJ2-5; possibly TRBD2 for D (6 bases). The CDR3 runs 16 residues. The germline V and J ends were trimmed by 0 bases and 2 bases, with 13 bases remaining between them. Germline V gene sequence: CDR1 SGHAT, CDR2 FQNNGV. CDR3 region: CASSLEGAGLQETQYF. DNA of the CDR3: TGTGCCAGCAGCTTAGAGGGTGCGGGGCTTCAAGAGACCCAGTACTTC.

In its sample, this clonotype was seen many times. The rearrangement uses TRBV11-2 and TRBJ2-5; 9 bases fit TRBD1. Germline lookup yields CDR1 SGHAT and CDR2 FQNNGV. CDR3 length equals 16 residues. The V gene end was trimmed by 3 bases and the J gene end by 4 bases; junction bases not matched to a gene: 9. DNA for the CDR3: TGTGCCAGCAGCTTGGGCTCACAGGGGGCCTCAGAGACCCAGTACTTC. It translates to CASSLGSQGASETQYF. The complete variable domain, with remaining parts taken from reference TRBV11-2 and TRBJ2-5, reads EAGVAQSPRYKIIEKRQSVAFWCNPISGHATLYWYQQILGQGPKLLIQFQNNGVVDDSQLPKDRFSAERLKGVDSTLKIQPAKLEDSAVYLCASSLGSQGASETQYFGPGTRLLVL.

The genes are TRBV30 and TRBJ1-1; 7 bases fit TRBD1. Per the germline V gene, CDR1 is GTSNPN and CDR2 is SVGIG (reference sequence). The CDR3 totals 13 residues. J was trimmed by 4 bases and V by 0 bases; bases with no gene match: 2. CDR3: CAWSVQGVTEAFF. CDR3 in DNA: TGTGCCTGGAGTGTCCAGGGGGTCACTGAAGCTTTCTTT.

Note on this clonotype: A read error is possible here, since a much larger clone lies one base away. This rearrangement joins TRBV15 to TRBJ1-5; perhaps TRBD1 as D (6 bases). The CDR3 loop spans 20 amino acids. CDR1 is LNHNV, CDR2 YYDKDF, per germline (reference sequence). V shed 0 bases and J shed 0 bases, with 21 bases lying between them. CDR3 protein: CATSRDSIGGGPSSNQPQHF. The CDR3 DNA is TGTGCCACCAGCAGAGATTCTATCGGTGGGGGGCCCTCTAGCAATCAGCCCCAGCATTTT.

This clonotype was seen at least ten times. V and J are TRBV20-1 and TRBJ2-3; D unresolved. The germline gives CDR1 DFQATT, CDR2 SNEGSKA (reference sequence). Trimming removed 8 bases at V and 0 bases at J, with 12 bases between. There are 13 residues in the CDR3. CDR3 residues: CSRRRPSTDTQYF. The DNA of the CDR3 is TGCAGTCGTCGCCGACCGAGCACAGATACGCAGTATTTT.